This TCR beta chain was sequenced for a study of shared clonotypes between healthy human individuals. Naive CD8 cells lacked CD45RO, underwent positive selection for CCR7 and left out terminally differentiated effector memory CD45RA+ cells. Regarding the study as a whole: Among donors, clonotype sharing was expected to be affected by sequencing depth.

Sorted subsets were amplified in replicate PCRs using 200 ng DNA, about 30,000 T cell genomes. The method was immunoSEQ multiplex PCR; TCRdb's version includes in-frame clones alone and lacks a portion of them. Of 450,000 to 700,000 clones detected, over 95% appear once; the ten largest clones hold about 0.11%. In regard to this clone: The antigen is undetermined. Other DNA sequences in the sample encode the same CDR3.

The receptor comes from a woman aged 25-40 years in good health. Sequencing was done on a sample of naive CD8+ T cells sorted from blood.

The CDR3 bases are TGTGCCAGCAGTAGCGGACGAGCCTACGAGCAGTACTTC. Residues: CASSSGRAYEQYF. V is TRBV27 and J is TRBJ2-7; weak D call: TRBD2 (5 bases). V lost 5 bases and J 2 bases, leaving 10 bases between the germline ends. From germline, CDR1 is MNHEY and CDR2 SMNVEV (reference sequence). CDR3 length equals 13 residues.